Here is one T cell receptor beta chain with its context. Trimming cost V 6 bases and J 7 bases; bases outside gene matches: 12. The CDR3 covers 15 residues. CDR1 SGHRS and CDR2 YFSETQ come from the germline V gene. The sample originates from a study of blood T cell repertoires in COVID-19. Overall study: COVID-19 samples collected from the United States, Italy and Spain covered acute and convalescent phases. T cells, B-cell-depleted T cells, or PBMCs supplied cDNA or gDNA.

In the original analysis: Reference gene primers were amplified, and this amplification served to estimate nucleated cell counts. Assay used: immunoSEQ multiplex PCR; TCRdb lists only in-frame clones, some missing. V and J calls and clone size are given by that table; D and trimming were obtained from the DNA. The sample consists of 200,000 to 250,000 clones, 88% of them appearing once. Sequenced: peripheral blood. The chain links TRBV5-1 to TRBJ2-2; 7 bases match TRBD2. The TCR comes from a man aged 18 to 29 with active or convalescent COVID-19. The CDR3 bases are TGCGCCAGCATCCCCGCGGGGGTAGCTAGCGGGGAGCTGTTTTTT. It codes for CASIPAGVASGELFF. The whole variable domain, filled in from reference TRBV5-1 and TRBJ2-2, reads KAGVTQTPRYLIKTRGQQVTLSCSPISGHRSVSWYQQTPGQGLQFLFEYFSETQRNKGNFPGRFSGRQFSNSRSEMNVSTLELGDSALYLCASIPAGVASGELFFGEGSRLTVL.